This TCR beta chain was found in a study of shared clonotypes between healthy human individuals. Background on the study: The cohort had two women and a few men, ages 18 to 49. Findings of the study overall: A limitation of the genetic and exposure-history diversity represented arose from few donors.

Comments on this clone: The antigen is undetermined. Only one base separates this from a far larger clonotype, so it likely reflects a read error. This specimen includes other DNA sequences encoding the same CDR3.

The method was immunoSEQ multiplex PCR; TCRdb's version includes in-frame clones alone and lacks a portion of them. Of about half a million clones listed, approximately 78% are singletons. Healthy and HIV-negative, the adult donors had no recent acute infections or vaccinations. The CDR3 is 13 residues long. Per germline, CDR1 SNHLY and CDR2 FYNNEI. Sequenced input: PBMCs. The gene calls are TRBV2 and TRBJ2-7; 7 bases align to TRBD1. The sequence came from a woman in her forties in good health. Some clones in this sample may be carry-over from other donors' samples. This CDR3 is CASTPGQTYEQYF. CDR3 bases: TGCGCCAGCACCCCGGGACAGACCTACGAGCAGTACTTC.